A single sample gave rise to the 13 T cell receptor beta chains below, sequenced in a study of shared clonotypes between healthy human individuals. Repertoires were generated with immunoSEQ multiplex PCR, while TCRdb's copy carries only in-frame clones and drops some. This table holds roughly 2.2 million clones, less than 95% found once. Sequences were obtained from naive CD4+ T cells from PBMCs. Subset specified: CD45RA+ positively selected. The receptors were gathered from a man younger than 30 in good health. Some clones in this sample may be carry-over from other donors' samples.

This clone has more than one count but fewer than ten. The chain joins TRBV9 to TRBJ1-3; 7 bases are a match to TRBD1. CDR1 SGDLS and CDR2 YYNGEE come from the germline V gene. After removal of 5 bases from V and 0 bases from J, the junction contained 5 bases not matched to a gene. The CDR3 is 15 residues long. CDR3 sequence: CASSQQGTSGNTIYF. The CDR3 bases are TGTGCCAGCAGTCAACAGGGGACCTCTGGAAACACCATATATTTT. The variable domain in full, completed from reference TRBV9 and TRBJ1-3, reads DSGVTQTPKHLITATGQRVTLRCSPRSGDLSVYWYQQSLDQGLQFLIQYYNGEERAKGNILERFSAQQFPDLHSELNLSSLELGDSALYFCASSQQGTSGNTIYFGEGSWLTVV.

The CDR3 DNA sequence: TGTGCCAGCAACCGGGGCGAGGGGGCGCAACAAGATACGCAGTATTTT. Translated: CASNRGEGAQQDTQYF. This chain joins TRBV2 and TRBJ2-3; 7 bases are a match to TRBD1. The CDR3 totals 16 residues. With V trimmed by 7 bases and J by 5 bases, 15 bases remained unmatched. CDR1 is SNHLY and CDR2 is FYNNEI in the germline V gene.

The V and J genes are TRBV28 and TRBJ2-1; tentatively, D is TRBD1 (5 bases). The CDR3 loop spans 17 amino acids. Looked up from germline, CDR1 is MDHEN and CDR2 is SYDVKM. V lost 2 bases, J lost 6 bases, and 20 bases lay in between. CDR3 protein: CASSLGASSFFGNEQFF. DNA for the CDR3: TGTGCCAGCAGTTTAGGGGCTAGTTCCTTTTTTGGCAATGAGCAGTTCTTC.

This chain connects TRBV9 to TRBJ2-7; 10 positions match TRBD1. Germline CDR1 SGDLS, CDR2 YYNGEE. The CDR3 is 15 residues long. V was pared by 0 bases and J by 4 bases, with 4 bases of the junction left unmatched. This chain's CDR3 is CASSVAGGQGYEQYF. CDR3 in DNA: TGTGCCAGCAGCGTAGCCGGGGGACAGGGGTACGAGCAGTACTTC.

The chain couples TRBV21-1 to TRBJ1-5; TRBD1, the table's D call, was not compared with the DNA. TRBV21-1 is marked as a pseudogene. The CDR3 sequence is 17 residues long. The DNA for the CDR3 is TGTGCCAGCAGCAGTCAGGGACAGCCCTTTAGCAATCAGCCCCAGCATTTT. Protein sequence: CASSSQGQPFSNQPQHF.

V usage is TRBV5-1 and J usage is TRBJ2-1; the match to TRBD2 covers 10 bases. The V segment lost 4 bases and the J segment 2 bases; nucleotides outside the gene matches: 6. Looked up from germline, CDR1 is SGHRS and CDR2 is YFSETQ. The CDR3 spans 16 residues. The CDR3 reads CASSLLAGAAYNEQFF. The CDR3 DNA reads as TGCGCCAGCAGCCTTCTAGCGGGAGCGGCCTACAATGAGCAGTTCTTC.

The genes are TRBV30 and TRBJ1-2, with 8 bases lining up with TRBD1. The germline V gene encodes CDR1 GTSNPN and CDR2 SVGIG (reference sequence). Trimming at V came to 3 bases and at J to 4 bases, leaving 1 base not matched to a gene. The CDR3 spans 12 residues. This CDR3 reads CAWRGQVYGYTF. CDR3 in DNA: TGTGCCTGGAGGGGACAGGTCTATGGCTACACCTTC.

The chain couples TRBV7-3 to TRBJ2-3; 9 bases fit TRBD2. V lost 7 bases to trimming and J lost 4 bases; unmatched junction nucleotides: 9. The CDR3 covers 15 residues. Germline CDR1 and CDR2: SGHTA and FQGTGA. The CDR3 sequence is CASTQRGLAADTQYF. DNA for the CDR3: TGTGCCAGCACCCAACGGGGACTAGCAGCAGATACGCAGTATTTT. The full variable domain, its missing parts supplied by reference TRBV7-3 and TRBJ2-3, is GAGVSQTPSNKVTEKGKYVELRCDPISGHTALYWYRQSLGQGPEFLIYFQGTGAADDSGLPNDRFFAVRPEGSVSTLKIQRTERGDSAVYLCASTQRGLAADTQYFGPGTRLTVL.

In nucleotides, the CDR3 is TGTGCCAGCAGCGCGGGACAGGGGGTAACCGGGGAGCTGTTTTTT. Its translation is CASSAGQGVTGELFF. This chain links TRBV9 with TRBJ2-2; TRBD1 agrees at 11 bases. The CDR3 sequence is 15 residues long. Germline CDR1 and CDR2: SGDLS and YYNGEE. V lost 3 bases to trimming and J lost 5 bases; unmatched junction nucleotides: 3.

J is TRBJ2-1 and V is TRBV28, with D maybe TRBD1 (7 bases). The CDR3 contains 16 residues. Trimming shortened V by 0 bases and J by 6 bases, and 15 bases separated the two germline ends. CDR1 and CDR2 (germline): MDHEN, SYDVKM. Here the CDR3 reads CASSLWVSGGSNEQFF. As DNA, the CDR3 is TGTGCCAGCAGTTTATGGGTGTCAGGGGGGAGCAATGAGCAGTTCTTC.

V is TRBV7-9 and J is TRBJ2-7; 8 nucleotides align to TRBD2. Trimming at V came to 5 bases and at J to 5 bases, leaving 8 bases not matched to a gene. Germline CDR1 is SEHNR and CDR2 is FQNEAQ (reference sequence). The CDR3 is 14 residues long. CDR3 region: CASSGGTRSNEQYF. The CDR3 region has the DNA TGTGCCAGCAGCGGGGGGACTAGATCCAACGAGCAGTACTTC.

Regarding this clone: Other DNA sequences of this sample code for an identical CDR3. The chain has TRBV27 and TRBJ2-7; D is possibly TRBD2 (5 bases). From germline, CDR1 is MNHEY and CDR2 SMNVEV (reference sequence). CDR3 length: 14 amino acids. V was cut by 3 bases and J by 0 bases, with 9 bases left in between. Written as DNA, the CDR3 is TGTGCCAGCAGTTTTTCGGGGAGCTCCTACGAGCAGTACTTC. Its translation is CASSFSGSSYEQYF.

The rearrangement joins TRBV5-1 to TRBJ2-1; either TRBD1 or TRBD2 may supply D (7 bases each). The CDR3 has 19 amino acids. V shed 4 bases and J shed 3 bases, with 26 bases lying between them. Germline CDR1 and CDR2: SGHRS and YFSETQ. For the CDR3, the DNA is TGCGCCAGCAGCCCTGGGCAGGGGGTCCCTAGCGGAGACTACAATGAGCAGTTCTTC. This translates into CASSPGQGVPSGDYNEQFF.